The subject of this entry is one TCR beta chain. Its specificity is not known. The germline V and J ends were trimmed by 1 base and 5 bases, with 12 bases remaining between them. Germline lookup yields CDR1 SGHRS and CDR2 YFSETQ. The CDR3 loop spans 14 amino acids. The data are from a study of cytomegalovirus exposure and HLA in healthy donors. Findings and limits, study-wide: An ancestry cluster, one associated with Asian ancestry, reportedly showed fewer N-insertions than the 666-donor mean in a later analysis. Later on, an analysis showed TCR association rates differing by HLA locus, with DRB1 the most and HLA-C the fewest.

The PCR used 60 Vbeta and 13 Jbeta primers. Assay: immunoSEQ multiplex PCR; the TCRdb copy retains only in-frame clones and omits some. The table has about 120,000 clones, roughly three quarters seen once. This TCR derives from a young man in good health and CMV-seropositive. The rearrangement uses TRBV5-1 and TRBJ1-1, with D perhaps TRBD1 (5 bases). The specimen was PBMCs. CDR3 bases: TGCGCCAGCAGCTTGACCCGACAGTTTACTGAAGCTTTCTTT. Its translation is CASSLTRQFTEAFF.